This T cell receptor beta chain was recorded in a study of T-cell reconstitution after alpha-beta-depleted transplantation in children. Unique molecular identifiers tagged the TCRbeta library. TCRdb reprocessed the PCR reads with MiXCR, giving one entry per CDR3 protein. The data show under 350,000 distinct CDR3 sequences, 9.9% seen once. The germline CDR1 and CDR2 sequences are SQVTM and ANQGSEA. The CDR3 consists of 12 residues. Trimming took off 6 bases at V and 3 bases at J, with 12 bases between the two ends. This clonotype was found many times. This specimen consisted of PBMCs from the stem cell graft donor, obtained from the stem cell graft. The clonotype was recovered from a human donor who donated a stem cell graft to a child with SCID. J is TRBJ2-7 and V is TRBV29-1; a possible D gene is TRBD1 (5 bases). In DNA form, the CDR3 reads TGCAGCGTAGGGCCCCAGGGCTACGAGCAGTACTTC. It specifies CSVGPQGYEQYF.